This entry lists 9 T cell receptor beta chains sequenced from one sample in a study. TCRdb re-derived calls from the 5' RACE reads in MiXCR, one entry per CDR3 protein. Found here are roughly 40,000 distinct CDR3 sequences, approximately 17% of them singletons; the top ten hold around 2.8%. The sequenced sample was naive CD4+ T cells sorted from a lymph node. Subset given: naive CD4+ T cells, CD4+CD45RA+CD25-. These receptors originate from a female donor with breast cancer.

V gene TRBV5-4 combines with J gene TRBJ2-5; the D is unclear. CDR3 length: 15 amino acids. V lost 4 bases and J 1 base, leaving 14 bases between the germline ends. Germline CDR1 SGHNT, CDR2 YYREEE (reference sequence). The CDR3 coding sequence is TGTGCCAGCAGCCCAAACCCTATCCCCCAAGAGACCCAGTACTTC. Protein product: CASSPNPIPQETQYF.

This clonotype has a count of ten or more. The chain is built from TRBV6-5 and TRBJ1-3; D not resolved. The V end lost 0 bases, the J end lost 7 bases, and 7 bases lay between the germline ends. The V gene's germline CDR1 is MNHEY and CDR2 SVGAGI. The CDR3 has 13 residues. CDR3 residues: CASSYSMLNTIYF. The CDR3 nucleotides read TGTGCCAGCAGTTACTCGATGCTGAACACCATATATTTT.

In its sample, this clonotype was seen a few times. CDR3 in DNA: TGTGCCAGCAGCCAAGGGCTAGCGGGAGGGTCGCCCTACGAGCAGTACTTC. It yields the protein CASSQGLAGGSPYEQYF. The rearrangement joins TRBV3-1 to TRBJ2-7; 12 positions agree with TRBD2. CDR1 is LGHDT and CDR2 is YNNKEL in the germline V gene (reference sequence). Unmatched junction bases numbered 6, after V lost 1 base and J lost 2 bases. The CDR3 length is 17 residues.

V usage is TRBV10-3 and J usage is TRBJ1-5; D not resolved. Germline lookup yields CDR1 ENHRY and CDR2 SYGVKD. The CDR3 sequence is 15 residues long. V lost 4 bases and J lost 1, with 11 bases in between. CDR3 in DNA: TGTGCCATCAGTGCTCAGCTGGGAAGCAATCAGCCCCAGCATTTT. This translates into CAISAQLGSNQPQHF.

This clonotype was found a few times. The V and J genes are TRBV24-1 and TRBJ1-5; TRBD1 might be the D (5 bases). The CDR3 is made up of 14 amino acids. Germline V gives CDR1 KGHDR, CDR2 SFDVKD. V was pared by 7 bases and J by 3 bases, with 12 bases between. Here the CDR3 DNA reads TGTGCCACCAGCAGGGCCGGCTCCAATCAGCCCCAGCATTTT. Protein: CATSRAGSNQPQHF.

On this clonotype itself: This may be a read error, as it is one base from a much larger clone. The V and J genes are TRBV4-1 and TRBJ2-3; no reliable D call. Germline CDR1 is MGHRA and CDR2 is YSYEKL. Trimming removed 0 bases at V and 14 bases at J, with 18 bases between. The CDR3 is made up of 14 amino acids. The DNA of the CDR3 is TGCGCCAGCAGCCAAGATGTGGCTAGGCGAAAGGGGTATTTT. The encoded protein is CASSQDVARRKGYF.

The sample holds a few counts of this clonotype. The V gene is TRBV7-2, the J gene TRBJ2-7; D not certain. Germline V lookup: CDR1 SGHTA, CDR2 FQGNSA. V was trimmed by 5 bases and J by 3 bases, leaving 17 bases between them. The CDR3 has 15 residues. The CDR3 DNA sequence: TGTGCCAGCAGCGTTTCCCTGGAGCCTTACTACGAGCAGTACTTC. The encoded protein is CASSVSLEPYYEQYF.

This chain joins TRBV20-1 and TRBJ1-2; TRBD1 is a possible D gene (6 bases). The CDR3 contains 14 residues. Germline CDR1 DFQATT, CDR2 SNEGSKA (reference sequence). V lost 7 bases to trimming and J lost 0 bases, with 15 bases between them. CDR3 amino acids: CSVSSNRANYGYTF. The CDR3 region has the DNA TGCAGTGTCAGTAGTAACAGGGCTAACTATGGCTACACCTTC.

A few counts support this clonotype. V and J are TRBV5-1 and TRBJ1-1; D unclear. The germline CDR1 and CDR2 sequences are SGHRS and YFSETQ. V shed 0 bases and J shed 1 base, with 13 bases lying between them. The CDR3 extends over 16 amino acids. This CDR3 is CASSLVVGSQNTEAFF. CDR3 DNA sequence: TGCGCCAGCAGCTTGGTGGTGGGGAGTCAGAACACTGAAGCTTTCTTT.